A selection of T cell receptor beta chains follows, all from one sample in a study of memory CD4+ T cells and cytomegalovirus serostatus. Profiling relied on immunoSEQ multiplex PCR, and the TCRdb table lists in-frame clones only, not all of them. The repertoire has about 38,000 clones, about 80% of them found once; the top ten carry less than 5.5%. The sample consisted of memory CD4+ T cells from blood. The source of these receptors is an adult in good health and CMV-seropositive. Each CDR3 is given without its conserved first and last residue. Each record gives: CDR3 protein, CDR3 length, V gene.

CDR3: ASSLQGYDGYT
length: 11
V: TRBV27

CDR3: ASTGTVNTEAF
length: 11
V: TRBV19

CDR3: ASSFTGNTEAF
length: 11
V: TRBV5-5

CDR3: ASSFGQTTNYGYT
length: 13
V: TRBV5-4

CDR3: ASKRGLTKYEQY
length: 12
V: TRBV6-6

CDR3: ASSLVTPGNTIY
length: 12
V: TRBV7-9

CDR3: ASSATGGRTNEKLF
length: 14
V: TRBV25-1

CDR3: ASSPTLLRTGTGYT
length: 14
V: TRBV9

CDR3: SVLKGDTNYGYT
length: 12
V: TRBV29-1

CDR3: ASSPGTGPARAFEQY
length: 15
V: TRBV4-1

CDR3: ASGRGGQVYGYT
length: 12
V: TRBV5-6

CDR3: ASSLNAGSYGYT
length: 12
V: TRBV7-9

CDR3: ASSLASEAYEQY
length: 12
V: TRBV7-2

CDR3: ASQRGGGTIY
length: 10
V: TRBV6-4

CDR3: ASSMDGLGELF
length: 11
V: TRBV5-5

CDR3: ASSQERLISGNTIY
length: 14
V: TRBV4-3

CDR3: SPRPGTAPYGYT
length: 12
V: TRBV29-1

CDR3: ASSQGVRENTEAF
length: 13
V: TRBV4-2

CDR3: ALGLTDTQY
length: 9
V: TRBV10-3

CDR3: ASSPGQGASDTGELF
length: 15
V: TRBV18

CDR3: ASSSGLPNTGELF
length: 13
V: TRBV5-1

CDR3: SVDDGGTDTQY
length: 11
V: TRBV29-1

CDR3: ASSAGGAGRRANYGYT
length: 16
V: TRBV21-1

CDR3: ASSFTGTRPPNEQF
length: 14
V: TRBV7-3

CDR3: ASSLRGRGEKLF
length: 12
V: TRBV5-4

CDR3: ASSDGSGRSFSQH
length: 13
V: TRBV6-1

CDR3: SAKWGNEQF
length: 9
V: TRBV20-1

CDR3: ASNLVASGGTQY
length: 12
V: TRBV5-1